Described below is a single T cell receptor (beta chain) sequence and its context. The sample originates from a study of blood T cell repertoires in COVID-19. Background on the study: Donors in the United States, Italy and Spain gave samples during acute or convalescent COVID-19.

Repertoires were generated with immunoSEQ multiplex PCR, while TCRdb's copy carries only in-frame clones and drops some. The sample lists under 200,000 clones; about four fifths were seen once. Germline CDR1 reads MNHEY; CDR2 reads SMNVEV (reference sequence). The CDR3 totals 14 residues. Trimming stripped 5 bases from V and 8 bases from J, with 18 bases between. Sample: peripheral blood. The TCR was taken from a woman of 80 years or more with acute or convalescent COVID-19. The V gene is TRBV27, the J gene TRBJ1-1; D uncertain. CDR3: CASSPAGMGVEAFF. As DNA, the CDR3 is TGTGCCAGCAGTCCGGCGGGTATGGGAGTGGAAGCTTTCTTT.